This T cell receptor (beta chain) was retrieved from a study of PD-L1 blockade in urothelial cancer. Looking at the study overall: Patients with male sex and bladder-origin urothelial cancer accounted for most of the roughly 29 enrolled. Blood yielded a median of around 150,000 T cells per sample.

The time point was: pretreatment peripheral blood. Locally advanced or metastatic urothelial carcinoma affected the patients. TCRdb's copy holds only in-frame clones and misses some; the assay was immunoSEQ multiplex PCR. The sample holds 95,000 to 100,000 clones, roughly 84% seen once. Overall study results and limits: Blood TCR clonality below the median before treatment was a predictor of better survival.

This clone was seen more than once but under ten times. Its antigen is unidentified. The CDR3 extends over 13 amino acids. Germline V gene lookup returns CDR1 MDHEN and CDR2 SYDVKM. The V gene lost 6 bases and the J gene lost 0 bases, with 8 bases spanning the gap. The material sequenced was PBMCs, taken around atezolizumab (anti-PD-L1) treatment. The gene calls are TRBV28 and TRBJ1-2; weak D call: TRBD1 (5 bases). The origin of this receptor is a man aged 55 to 69 with urothelial cancer. The CDR3 nucleotides are TGTGCCAGCAGACCGACAGCTAACTATGGCTACACCTTC. Translation gives CASRPTANYGYTF.